This TCR beta chain was retrieved from a study of blood T cell repertoires in COVID-19. Sequencing was performed with immunoSEQ multiplex PCR; in TCRdb, only in-frame clones are kept and a portion is missing. The table records 250,000 or so clones, approximately 89% of them present only once. The sample holds one count of this clone. The junction had 5 bases not matched to a gene; V was cut back by 4 bases and J by 4 bases. The CDR3 covers 15 residues. Germline V gene sequence: CDR1 SGHAT, CDR2 FQNNGV. V is TRBV11-2 and J is TRBJ2-1, with TRBD1 matching 9 bases. Sequences were obtained from PBMCs or T cells enriched from blood (not recorded which). The receptor's source is a woman in her 40s who had been exposed to COVID-19. CDR3 loop: CASSSWTGEYNEQFF. Written as DNA, the CDR3 is TGTGCCAGCAGCTCCTGGACAGGGGAGTACAATGAGCAGTTCTTC.